These 7 T cell receptor beta chains were sequenced from one sample in a study of control samples from healthy donors and cancer patients (dated by TCRdb to about 2020). The library was obtained by the immunoSEQ multiplex PCR assay. TCRdb holds this immuneACCESS table with in-frame rearrangements only. Some clones are missing; in checked studies, unresolved V genes explain under half, and the rest has no known cause. The sample table records around 190,000 clones. Roughly 2% of the sample lies in the top ten. Sequencing input: blood. All receptors come from a woman in her twenties or thirties in good health.

The chain has TRBV13 and TRBJ2-1; 8 nucleotides line up with TRBD2. Germline V CDR1 and CDR2: PRHDT, FYEKMQ (reference sequence). The length of the CDR3 is 14 residues. With V trimmed by 5 bases and J by 7 bases, 7 bases remained unmatched. The CDR3 region has the DNA TGTGCCAGCAGCCAGCGGGGGCCCCTAAATGAGCAGTTCTTC. This gives the protein CASSQRGPLNEQFF.

The rearrangement joins TRBV18 to TRBJ1-2, with D uncertain. Germline assignment: CDR1 KGHSH and CDR2 LQKENI. This CDR3 comprises 18 residues. Trimming pared 3 bases from V and 0 bases from J, leaving 20 bases between. Here the CDR3 reads CASSPRRGRFGSNYGYTF. As DNA, the CDR3 is TGTGCCAGCTCACCCCGCCGAGGGAGGTTCGGGTCTAACTATGGCTACACCTTC.

The chain recombines TRBV27 with TRBJ2-7; 8 positions match TRBD2. With V trimmed by 3 bases and J by 3 bases, 1 base remained unmatched. This CDR3 comprises 13 residues. Germline assignment: CDR1 MNHEY and CDR2 SMNVEV (reference sequence). The CDR3 region is CASSFSGNYEQYF. In DNA form, the CDR3 reads TGTGCCAGCAGTTTTAGCGGGAACTACGAGCAGTACTTC.

The V call is TRBV5-1, the J call TRBJ2-7, with a weak D call TRBD2 (5 bases). The germline V and J ends were trimmed by 4 bases and 2 bases, with 7 bases remaining between them. Germline CDR1 is SGHRS and CDR2 is YFSETQ. The CDR3 totals 12 residues. DNA of the CDR3: TGCGCCAGCAGCCCCGGGGCCTACGAGCAGTACTTC. It translates to CASSPGAYEQYF.

V gene TRBV6-5 combines with J gene TRBJ1-6; 10 nucleotides align to TRBD1. The CDR3 sequence is 15 residues long. Germline loops: CDR1 MNHEY, CDR2 SVGAGI. J was trimmed by 8 bases and V by 6 bases; bases with no gene match: 7. CDR3 sequence reads: CASSWWDRGDSPLHF. Here the CDR3 DNA reads TGTGCCAGCAGCTGGTGGGACAGGGGAGATTCACCCCTCCACTTT.

V usage is TRBV14 and J usage is TRBJ2-3; a possible D gene is TRBD1 (6 bases). With 4 bases removed from V and 1 base from J, the gap between germline ends came to 12 bases. The CDR3 length is 15 residues. Germline loops: CDR1 SGHDN, CDR2 FVKESK. CDR3 sequence reads: CASSPQGLGTDTQYF. The CDR3 coding sequence is TGTGCCAGCAGCCCACAGGGATTGGGCACAGATACGCAGTATTTT.

CDR3 region: CASRPWGLTDNEQFF. The CDR3 bases are TGCGCCAGCAGACCCTGGGGTCTAACTGACAATGAGCAGTTCTTC. This chain connects TRBV5-1 to TRBJ2-1, with D unresolved. Germline-derived CDR1 and CDR2 are SGHRS and YFSETQ. The CDR3 has 15 residues. V was cut by 5 bases and J by 5 bases, with 17 bases left in between.